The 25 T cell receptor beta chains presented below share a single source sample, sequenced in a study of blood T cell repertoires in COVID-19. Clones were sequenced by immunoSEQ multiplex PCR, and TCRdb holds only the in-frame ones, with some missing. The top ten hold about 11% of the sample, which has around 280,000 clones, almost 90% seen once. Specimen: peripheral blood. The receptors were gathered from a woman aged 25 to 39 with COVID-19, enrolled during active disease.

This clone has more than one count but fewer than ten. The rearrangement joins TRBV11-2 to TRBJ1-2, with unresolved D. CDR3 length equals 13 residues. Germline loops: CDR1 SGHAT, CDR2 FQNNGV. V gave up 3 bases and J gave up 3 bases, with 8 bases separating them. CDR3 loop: CASSFSGDYGYTF. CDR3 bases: TGTGCCAGCAGCTTTAGCGGGGACTATGGCTACACCTTC.

The CDR3: CSVAYSNQPQHF. Written as DNA, the CDR3 is TGCAGCGTTGCTTATAGCAATCAGCCCCAGCATTTT. The V call is TRBV29-1, the J call TRBJ1-5; D is undetermined. From germline, CDR1 is SQVTM and CDR2 ANQGSEA. Trimming pared 4 bases from V and 0 bases from J, leaving 4 bases between. The CDR3 is 12 residues long.

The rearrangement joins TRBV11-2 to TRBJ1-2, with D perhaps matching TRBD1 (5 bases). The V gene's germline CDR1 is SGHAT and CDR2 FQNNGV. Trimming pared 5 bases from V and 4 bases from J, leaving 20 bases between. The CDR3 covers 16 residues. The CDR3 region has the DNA TGTGCCAGCAGCCCCTTTGCGGGGCAGGGACTCTATGGCTACACCTTC. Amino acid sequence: CASSPFAGQGLYGYTF.

The DNA of the CDR3 is TGTGCCAGCGGAGTCCCTGTTACCGGGGAGCTGTTTTTT. Its translation: CASGVPVTGELFF. This rearrangement joins TRBV6-5 to TRBJ2-2; D gene unclear. Germline V gives CDR1 MNHEY, CDR2 SVGAGI. This CDR3 contains 13 residues. V lost 8 bases and J 5 bases, leaving 12 bases between the germline ends.

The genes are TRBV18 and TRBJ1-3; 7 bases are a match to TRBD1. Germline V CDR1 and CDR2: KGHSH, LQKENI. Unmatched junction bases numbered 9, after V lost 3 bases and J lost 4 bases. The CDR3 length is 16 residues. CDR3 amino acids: CASSPLGTVNGNTIYF. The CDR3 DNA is TGTGCCAGCTCACCCTTAGGGACAGTCAACGGAAACACCATATATTTT.

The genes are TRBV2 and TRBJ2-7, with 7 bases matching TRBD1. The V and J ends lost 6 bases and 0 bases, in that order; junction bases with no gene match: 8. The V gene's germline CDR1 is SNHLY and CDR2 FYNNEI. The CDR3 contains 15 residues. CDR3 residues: CASRSDRASSYEQYF. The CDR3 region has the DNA TGTGCCAGCAGATCCGACAGGGCCAGCTCCTACGAGCAGTACTTC.

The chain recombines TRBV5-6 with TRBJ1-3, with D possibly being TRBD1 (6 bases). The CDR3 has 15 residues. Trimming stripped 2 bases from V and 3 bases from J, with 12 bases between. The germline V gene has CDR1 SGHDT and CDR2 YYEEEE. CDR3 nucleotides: TGTGCCAGCAGCTTCGGGACATCGGATGGAAACACCATATATTTT. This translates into CASSFGTSDGNTIYF.

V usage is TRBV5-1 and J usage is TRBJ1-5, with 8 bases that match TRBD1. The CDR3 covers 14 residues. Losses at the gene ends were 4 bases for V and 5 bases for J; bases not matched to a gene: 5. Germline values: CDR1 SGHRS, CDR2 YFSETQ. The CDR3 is CASSAGQEDQPQHF. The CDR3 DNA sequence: TGCGCCAGCAGCGCGGGACAGGAGGATCAGCCCCAGCATTTT.

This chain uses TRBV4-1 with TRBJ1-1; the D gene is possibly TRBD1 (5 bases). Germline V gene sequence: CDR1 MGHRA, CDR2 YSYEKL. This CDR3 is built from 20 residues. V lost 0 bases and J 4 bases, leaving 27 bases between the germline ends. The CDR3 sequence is CASSQDPPVPQSGWITEAFF. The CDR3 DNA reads TGCGCCAGCAGCCAAGACCCCCCGGTCCCGCAGTCAGGGTGGATCACTGAAGCTTTCTTT.

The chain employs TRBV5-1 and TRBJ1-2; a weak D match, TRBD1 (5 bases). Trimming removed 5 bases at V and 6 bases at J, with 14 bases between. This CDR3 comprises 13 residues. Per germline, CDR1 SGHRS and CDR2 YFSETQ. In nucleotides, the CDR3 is TGCGCCAGCAGGGGGCCACGCGGTCATGGCTACACCTTC. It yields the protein CASRGPRGHGYTF.

CDR3 in amino acids: CASSPRGAGANVLTF. In nucleotides, the CDR3 is TGTGCCAGCAGCCCCAGGGGGGCTGGGGCCAACGTCCTGACTTTC. The chain links TRBV7-6 to TRBJ2-6, with D maybe TRBD1 (7 bases). CDR3 length: 15 residues. Germline CDR1 reads SGHVS; CDR2 reads FNYEAQ. The V end lost 5 bases, the J end lost 2 bases, and 10 bases lay between the germline ends.

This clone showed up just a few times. The CDR3 DNA is TGTGCCAGCAAAGGACAGGGAGGGAATTCACCCCTCCACTTT. It translates to CASKGQGGNSPLHF. This chain joins TRBV27 and TRBJ1-6; TRBD1 aligns across 8 bases. Germline V gene sequence: CDR1 MNHEY, CDR2 SMNVEV (reference sequence). The CDR3 covers 14 residues. V dropped 7 bases and J dropped 7; count of bases not matched to a gene: 6.

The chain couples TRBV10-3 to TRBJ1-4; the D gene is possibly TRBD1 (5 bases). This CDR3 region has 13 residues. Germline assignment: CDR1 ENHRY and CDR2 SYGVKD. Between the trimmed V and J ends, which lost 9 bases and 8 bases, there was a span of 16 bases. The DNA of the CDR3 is TGTGCCATGGGAGCGGGAGGGGACGAAAAACTGTTTTTT. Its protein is CAMGAGGDEKLFF.

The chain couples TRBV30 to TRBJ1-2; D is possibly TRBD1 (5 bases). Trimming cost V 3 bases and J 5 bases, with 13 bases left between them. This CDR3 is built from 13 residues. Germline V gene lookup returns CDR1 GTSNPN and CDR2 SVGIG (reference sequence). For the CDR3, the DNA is TGTGCCTGGAGGGTGCAGGGCGAATATGGCTACACCTTC. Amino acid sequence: CAWRVQGEYGYTF.

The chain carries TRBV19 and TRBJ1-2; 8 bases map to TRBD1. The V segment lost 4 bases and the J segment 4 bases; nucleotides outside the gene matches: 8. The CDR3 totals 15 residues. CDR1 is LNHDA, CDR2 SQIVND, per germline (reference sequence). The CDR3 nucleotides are TGTGCCAGTAGTACCAGGACAGGGAAGACCTATGGCTACACCTTC. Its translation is CASSTRTGKTYGYTF.

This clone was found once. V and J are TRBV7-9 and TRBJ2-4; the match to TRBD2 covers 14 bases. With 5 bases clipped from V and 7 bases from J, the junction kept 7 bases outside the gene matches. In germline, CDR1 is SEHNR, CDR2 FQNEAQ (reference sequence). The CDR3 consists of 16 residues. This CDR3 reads CASSPRLAGGRNIQYF. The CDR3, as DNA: TGTGCCAGCAGCCCTAGACTAGCGGGAGGGCGCAACATTCAGTACTTC.

CDR3 sequence reads: CASMASGTSGYEQYF. CDR3 in DNA: TGTGCCAGCATGGCAAGTGGGACTAGCGGCTACGAGCAGTACTTC. This chain uses TRBV7-8 with TRBJ2-7; the match to TRBD2 covers 11 bases. This CDR3 spans 15 amino acids. With 7 bases clipped from V and 3 bases from J, the junction kept 8 bases outside the gene matches. CDR1 is SGHVS and CDR2 is FQNEAQ in the germline V gene.

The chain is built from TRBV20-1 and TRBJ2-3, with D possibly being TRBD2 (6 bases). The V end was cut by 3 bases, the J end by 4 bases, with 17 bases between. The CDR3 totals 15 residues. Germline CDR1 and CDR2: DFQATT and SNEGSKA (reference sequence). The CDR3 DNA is TGCAGTGCTAGTATCTCGGAGGGGTGGTCAGATACGCAGTATTTT. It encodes CSASISEGWSDTQYF.

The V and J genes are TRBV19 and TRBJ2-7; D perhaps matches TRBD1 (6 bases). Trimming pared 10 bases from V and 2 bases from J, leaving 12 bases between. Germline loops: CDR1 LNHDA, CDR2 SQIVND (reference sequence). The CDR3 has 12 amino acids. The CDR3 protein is CATGDTPYEQYF. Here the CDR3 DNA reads TGTGCCACCGGGGACACCCCCTACGAGCAGTACTTC. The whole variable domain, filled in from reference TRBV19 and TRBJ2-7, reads DGGITQSPKYLFRKEGQNVTLSCEQNLNHDAMYWYRQDPGQGLRLIYYSQIVNDFQKGDIAEGYSVSREKKESFPLTVTSAQKNPTAFYLCATGDTPYEQYFGPGTRLTVT.

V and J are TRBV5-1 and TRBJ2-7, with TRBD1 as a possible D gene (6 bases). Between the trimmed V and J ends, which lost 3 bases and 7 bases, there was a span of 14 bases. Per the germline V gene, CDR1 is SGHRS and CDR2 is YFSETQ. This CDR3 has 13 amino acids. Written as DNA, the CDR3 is TGCGCCAGCAGCTCAAACCAGGGGCGAGAGCAGTACTTC. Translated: CASSSNQGREQYF. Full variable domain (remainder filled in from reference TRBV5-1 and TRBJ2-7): KAGVTQTPRYLIKTRGQQVTLSCSPISGHRSVSWYQQTPGQGLQFLFEYFSETQRNKGNFPGRFSGRQFSNSRSEMNVSTLELGDSALYLCASSSNQGREQYFGPGTRLTVT.

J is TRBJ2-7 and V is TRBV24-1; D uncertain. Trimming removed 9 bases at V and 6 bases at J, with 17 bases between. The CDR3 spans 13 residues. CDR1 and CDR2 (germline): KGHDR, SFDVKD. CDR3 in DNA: TGTGCCACCTCACCCCAGGCTTCACGCGAGCAGTACTTC. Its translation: CATSPQASREQYF.

CDR3 residues: CASSVLDPIYEQYF. The CDR3 nucleotides are TGCGCCAGCAGCGTTCTAGATCCTATCTACGAGCAGTACTTC. J is TRBJ2-7 and V is TRBV5-1; D gene unclear. The V gene lost 4 bases and the J gene lost 3 bases, with 14 bases spanning the gap. Germline CDR1 is SGHRS and CDR2 is YFSETQ. The CDR3 sequence is 14 residues long. Using reference TRBV5-1 and TRBJ2-7 for the parts outside the CDR3, the full variable domain is KAGVTQTPRYLIKTRGQQVTLSCSPISGHRSVSWYQQTPGQGLQFLFEYFSETQRNKGNFPGRFSGRQFSNSRSEMNVSTLELGDSALYLCASSVLDPIYEQYFGPGTRLTVT.

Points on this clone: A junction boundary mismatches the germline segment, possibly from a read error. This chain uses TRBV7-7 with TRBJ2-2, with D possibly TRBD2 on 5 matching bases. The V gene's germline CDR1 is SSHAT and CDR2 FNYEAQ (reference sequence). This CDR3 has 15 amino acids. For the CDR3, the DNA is TGTGCTAGCAGCCGTGGGAGTGTTGGCACCGGGGAGCTGTTTTTT. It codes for CASSRGSVGTGELFF.

CDR3 region: CASSFMRTGGLNTQYF. CDR3 sequence (DNA): TGTGCCAGCAGTTTTATGAGGACAGGGGGCTTGAATACGCAGTATTTT. The rearrangement joins TRBV28 to TRBJ2-3, with 11 bases lining up with TRBD1. Germline lookup yields CDR1 MDHEN and CDR2 SYDVKM. V shed 3 bases, J shed 7 bases, and the junction held 9 bases outside the gene matches. The CDR3 covers 16 residues.

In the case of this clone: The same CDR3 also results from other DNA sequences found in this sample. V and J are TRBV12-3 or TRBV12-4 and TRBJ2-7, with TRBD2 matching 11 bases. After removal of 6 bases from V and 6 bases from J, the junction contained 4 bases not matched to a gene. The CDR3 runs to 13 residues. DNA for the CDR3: TGTGCCAGCAGCCCCGGACTAGCGGGCGAGCAGTACTTC. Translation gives CASSPGLAGEQYF.